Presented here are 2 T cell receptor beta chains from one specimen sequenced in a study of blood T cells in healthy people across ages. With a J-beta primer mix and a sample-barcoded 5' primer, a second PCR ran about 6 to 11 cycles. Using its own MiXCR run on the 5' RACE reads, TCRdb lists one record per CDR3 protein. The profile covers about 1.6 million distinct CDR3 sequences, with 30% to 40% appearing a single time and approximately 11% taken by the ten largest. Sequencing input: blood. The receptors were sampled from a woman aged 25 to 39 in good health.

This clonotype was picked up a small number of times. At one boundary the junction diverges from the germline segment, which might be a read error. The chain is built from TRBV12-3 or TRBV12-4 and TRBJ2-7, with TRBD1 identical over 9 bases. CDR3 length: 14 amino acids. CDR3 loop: CTSRGQGLGYEQYF. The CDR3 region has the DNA TGTACCAGCAGGGGACAGGGTTTGGGCTACGAGCAGTACTTC.

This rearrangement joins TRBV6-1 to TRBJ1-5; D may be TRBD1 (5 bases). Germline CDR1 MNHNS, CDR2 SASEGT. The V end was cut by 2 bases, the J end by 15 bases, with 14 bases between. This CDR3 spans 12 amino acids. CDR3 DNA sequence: TGTGCCAGCAGTGAAAGTATGGGACGGGTGCATTTT. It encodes CASSESMGRVHF.